The 18 T cell receptor beta chains below come from one sample, sequenced in a study of T cell repertoires in aging, cancer and after chemotherapy. Amplification of TCR beta used genomic DNA extracted from peripheral blood. TRB rearrangements spanning V, D and J were amplified using mixed TRB-A/B primers. TCRdb used MiXCR to reprocess the multiplex PCR reads, holding one entry per CDR3 protein. The sample lists some 4,000 distinct CDR3 sequences; about 30% were seen once. The sequencing sample was made of blood. These receptors all stem from a human donor with a blood cancer.

The V gene is TRBV18, the J gene TRBJ2-7; D possibly corresponds to TRBD1 (5 bases). There are 13 residues in the CDR3. Germline CDR1 reads KGHSH; CDR2 reads LQKENI. V lost 5 bases, J lost 4 bases, and 12 bases lay in between. The CDR3: CASSTRDSYEQYF. As DNA, the CDR3 is TGTGCCAGCTCAACCCGCGACAGTTACGAGCAGTACTTC. Full variable domain (rest looked up from reference TRBV18 and TRBJ2-7): NAGVMQNPRHLVRRRGQEARLRCSPMKGHSHVYWYRQLPEEGLKFMVYLQKENIIDESGMPKERFSAEFPKEGPSILRIQQVVRGDSAAYFCASSTRDSYEQYFGPGTRLTVT.

Only a few counts were recorded for this clonotype. CDR3 loop: CASSWWLAGVGEQFF. In DNA form, the CDR3 reads TGTGCCAGCAGTTGGTGGCTAGCGGGAGTAGGTGAGCAGTTCTTC. The chain is built from TRBV6-4 and TRBJ2-1; 10 bases agree with TRBD2. V shed 5 bases and J 9 bases; nucleotides not matched to a gene: 10. This CDR3 has 15 residues. The germline gives CDR1 MRHNA, CDR2 SNTAGT.

The chain recombines TRBV18 with TRBJ2-7, with a tentative D call TRBD1 (6 bases). The CDR3 sequence is 16 residues long. Germline CDR1 reads KGHSH; CDR2 reads LQKENI. With 4 bases removed from V and 6 bases from J, the gap between germline ends came to 22 bases. CDR3 sequence (DNA): TGTGCCAGCTCACTTCCCTGGACAGCACGCGGCGGCGAGCAGTACTTC. Its translation: CASSLPWTARGGEQYF.

This clonotype was recorded a few times. The gene calls are TRBV27 and TRBJ2-7; TRBD2 aligns across 12 bases. CDR3 length: 15 residues. Germline assignment: CDR1 MNHEY and CDR2 SMNVEV (reference sequence). V trimming: 1 base; J trimming: 6 bases; junction bases outside the gene matches: 4. In DNA form, the CDR3 reads TGTGCCAGCAGTTTATTAGGACTAGCGGGACCCGAGCAGTACTTC. As protein: CASSLLGLAGPEQYF.

This clonotype has more than one count but fewer than ten. The rearrangement links TRBV7-3 to TRBJ2-3; D remains unclear. Trimming removed 1 base at V and 2 bases at J, with 7 bases between. Per the germline V gene, CDR1 is SGHTA and CDR2 is FQGTGA. The CDR3 runs to 14 residues. This chain's CDR3 is CASSLSANTDTQYF. In DNA form, the CDR3 reads TGTGCCAGCAGCTTAAGCGCCAACACAGATACGCAGTATTTT.

This clonotype was seen a handful of times. The rearrangement joins TRBV20-1 to TRBJ2-3; the D is unclear. Germline V gives CDR1 DFQATT, CDR2 SNEGSKA (reference sequence). The CDR3 loop spans 15 amino acids. The ends were cut back, 1 base at V and 0 bases at J, with 11 bases in the middle. CDR3 in DNA: TGCAGTGCTAGAGCGGGCCAAACTAGCACAGATACGCAGTATTTT. As protein: CSARAGQTSTDTQYF.

As regards this clonotype: This clone may be a read error of a much larger clone one base away. V and J are TRBV30 and TRBJ1-4, with D uncertain. Germline loops: CDR1 GTSNPN, CDR2 SVGIG (reference sequence). This CDR3 has 11 residues. Trimming left V 2 bases short and J 14 bases short, with 12 bases between. In DNA form, the CDR3 reads TGTGCCTGGAGTTTTGCAGAGTACCTGTTTTTT. Translating it yields CAWSFAEYLFF.

Regarding this clonotype: This may be a read error: a much more frequent sequence differs by one nucleotide. The chain is built from TRBV7-9 and TRBJ2-3; D is undetermined. This CDR3 region has 11 residues. CDR1 and CDR2 (germline): SEHNR, FQNEAQ (reference sequence). V was clipped by 6 bases and J by 15 bases, with 16 bases between them. The CDR3 spells CASSDRVLHYF. The CDR3, as DNA: TGTGCCAGCAGTGACCGGGTCCTCCACTATTTT. The full variable domain, completed using reference TRBV7-9 and TRBJ2-3, is DTGVSQNPRHKITKRGQNVTFRCDPISEHNRLYWYRQTLGQGPEFLTYFQNEAQLEKSRLLSDRFSAERPKGSFSTLEIQRTEQGDSAMYLCASSDRVLHYFGPGTRLTVL.

As for this clonotype: The DNA is left out, because the CDR3 cannot be placed on it with certainty; the CDR3 is given as TCRdb lists it. The CDR3 protein is CISVSEAYRGGLAGVDTQYF. V usage is TRBV7-5 and J usage is TRBJ2-3; the DNA was not used to check the table's D call, TRBD2. TRBV7-5 is a known pseudogene. The CDR3 has 20 residues if both end residues are counted.

This clonotype has more than one count but fewer than ten. The chain combines TRBV5-5 with TRBJ2-3; perhaps TRBD1 as D (6 bases). Trimming removed 1 base at V and 0 bases at J, with 21 bases between. The CDR3 totals 19 residues. CDR1 SGHKS and CDR2 YYEKEE come from the germline V gene (reference sequence). CDR3 sequence reads: CASSLRGGDPLGSTDTQYF. The CDR3 region has the DNA TGTGCCAGCAGCTTGAGAGGGGGAGATCCCCTAGGGAGCACAGATACGCAGTATTTT.

V is TRBV5-1 and J is TRBJ2-7; tentatively, D is TRBD2 (6 bases). The CDR3 covers 15 residues. The V end was cut by 0 bases, the J end by 2 bases, with 12 bases between. Germline CDR1 is SGHRS and CDR2 is YFSETQ. The CDR3 is CASSLAGTGTYEQYF. For the CDR3, the DNA is TGCGCCAGCAGCTTGGCAGGGACTGGAACCTACGAGCAGTACTTC.

This chain connects TRBV6-6 to TRBJ1-6, with 7 bases identical to TRBD1. This CDR3 spans 12 amino acids. J gave up 12 bases and V 6 bases, and 5 bases lay outside the gene matches. Germline-derived CDR1 and CDR2 are MNHNY and SVGAGI (reference sequence). The CDR3 region has the DNA TGTGCCAGCAGGAAGGACAGGCTACCCCTCCACTTT. Translation: CASRKDRLPLHF.

This clonotype was seen just once. The CDR3 spells CASSQKARAGTEAFF. The CDR3 DNA sequence: TGCGCCAGCAGCCAAAAAGCGAGGGCGGGCACTGAAGCTTTCTTT. The chain employs TRBV5-1 and TRBJ1-1; no definite D call. The CDR3 contains 15 residues. V was trimmed by 4 bases and J by 4 bases, leaving 17 bases between them. CDR1 and CDR2 from the germline V gene are SGHRS and YFSETQ.

This clonotype is categorized as hyperexpanded. The genes are TRBV7-6 and TRBJ2-1; D not certain. Trimming shortened V by 2 bases and J by 5 bases, and 7 bases separated the two germline ends. The CDR3 is 13 residues long. Germline V gene lookup returns CDR1 SGHVS and CDR2 FNYEAQ. In nucleotides, the CDR3 is TGTGCCAGCAGCTTACCGCCAAACAATGAGCAGTTCTTC. This encodes CASSLPPNNEQFF.

The rearrangement uses TRBV10-1 and TRBJ2-2; D might be TRBD1 (5 bases). The CDR3 sequence is 15 residues long. The germline CDR1 and CDR2 sequences are WNHNN and SYGVQD (reference sequence). V dropped 3 bases and J dropped 5 bases, with 13 bases sitting between them. The CDR3 loop is CASSEQRGMTGELFF. The CDR3 nucleotides are TGCGCCAGCAGTGAACAAAGGGGAATGACCGGGGAGCTGTTTTTT.

The chain links TRBV13 to TRBJ2-1, with 9 bases identical to TRBD2. This CDR3 spans 16 amino acids. CDR1 and CDR2 (germline): PRHDT, FYEKMQ (reference sequence). With 3 bases clipped from V and 2 bases from J, the junction kept 5 bases outside the gene matches. DNA for the CDR3: TGTGCCAGCAGCTTGGAAGCGGGAGGTACCTACAATGAGCAGTTCTTC. Protein sequence: CASSLEAGGTYNEQFF.

This chain uses TRBV15 with TRBJ2-2; 7 nucleotides line up with TRBD1. Judging by the DNA end, TRBJ1-6 fits better; the J call may be wrong. Germline V gene data show CDR1 as LNHNV and CDR2 as YYDKDF (reference sequence). The CDR3 is 15 amino acids. Here the CDR3 reads CATSQGQPRDSPLHF. In nucleotides, the CDR3 is TGTGCCACCAGCCAGGGACAGCCCAGGGATTCACCCCTCCACTTT.

This clonotype was detected only a few times. The rearrangement uses TRBV5-4 and TRBJ1-6, with D tentatively TRBD1 (5 bases). This CDR3 comprises 14 residues. V was pared by 4 bases and J by 10 bases, with 15 bases between. Germline assignment: CDR1 SGHNT and CDR2 YYREEE (reference sequence). The CDR3 sequence: CASSPAGTPSPLHF. The DNA for the CDR3 is TGTGCCAGCAGCCCGGCCGGGACCCCGTCACCCCTCCACTTT.